The present TCR beta chain was sequenced within a study of blood T cell repertoires in COVID-19. V lost 2 bases to trimming and J lost 7 bases; unmatched junction nucleotides: 11. The CDR3 has 16 residues. Germline V gene lookup returns CDR1 MRHNA and CDR2 SNTAGT. The protocol was immunoSEQ multiplex PCR, while the TCRdb copy is restricted to in-frame clones and leaves out a portion. The sample has 120,000 or so clones, around four fifths seen once. The source material was peripheral blood. The TCR originated in a human donor in a cohort sampled during active COVID-19. The gene calls are TRBV6-4 and TRBJ2-1; 7 nucleotides line up with TRBD2. CDR3 in amino acids: CASSDKAGDSGNEQFF. The CDR3 nucleotides read TGTGCCAGCAGTGACAAGGCGGGAGACTCGGGGAATGAGCAGTTCTTC.